These 31 T cell receptor beta chains came from one sample sequenced in a study of blood T cell repertoires in COVID-19. Sequencing was performed with immunoSEQ multiplex PCR; in TCRdb, only in-frame clones are kept and a portion is missing. The data hold approximately 65,000 clones, with 65% to 80% observed a single time. Sequenced input: peripheral blood. The receptors derive from a human donor in a cohort sampled during active COVID-19.

V and J are TRBV19 and TRBJ1-2; D remains ambiguous. The germline gives CDR1 LNHDA, CDR2 SQIVND (reference sequence). Trimming took off 7 bases at V and 8 bases at J, with 17 bases between the two ends. This CDR3 has 13 amino acids. The CDR3 loop is CASTPVGGRGYTF. Written as DNA, the CDR3 is TGTGCCAGTACCCCCGTGGGAGGAAGAGGCTACACCTTC.

The chain uses TRBV28 and TRBJ1-5; 7 bases map to TRBD1. The CDR3 has 14 residues. The J segment lost 5 bases and the V segment lost 6 bases, leaving 7 bases of the junction unmatched. Per the germline V gene, CDR1 is MDHEN and CDR2 is SYDVKM. The CDR3: CASSQDRRDQPQHF. In DNA form, the CDR3 reads TGTGCCAGCAGCCAGGACAGGCGTGATCAGCCCCAGCATTTT.

This clone was observed a few times. The chain carries TRBV7-9 and TRBJ1-5; D remains unclear. This CDR3 comprises 17 residues. Deletions cut 1 base from V and 4 bases from J, with 17 bases between. Germline CDR1 is SEHNR and CDR2 is FQNEAQ (reference sequence). CDR3 protein: CASSLGAGGLQNQPQHF. Here the CDR3 DNA reads TGTGCCAGCAGCTTAGGGGCGGGAGGGCTCCAGAATCAGCCCCAGCATTTT.

This rearrangement joins TRBV27 to TRBJ2-1; D ambiguous. The CDR3 runs 13 residues. Germline assignment: CDR1 MNHEY and CDR2 SMNVEV (reference sequence). V was trimmed by 5 bases and J by 5 bases, leaving 10 bases between them. The CDR3 sequence is CASSDISDNEQFF. For the CDR3, the DNA is TGTGCCAGCAGTGACATATCCGACAATGAGCAGTTCTTC.

The chain uses TRBV2 and TRBJ2-7; a possible D gene is TRBD1 (6 bases). CDR1 is SNHLY and CDR2 is FYNNEI in the germline V gene. Trimming shortened V by 5 bases and J by 4 bases, and 15 bases separated the two germline ends. This CDR3 has 14 residues. CDR3 region: CASSPGTRSYEQYF. CDR3 sequence (DNA): TGTGCCAGCAGTCCCGGGACACGGTCATACGAGCAGTACTTC.

The V and J genes are TRBV18 and TRBJ2-7, with TRBD1 identical over 7 bases. Germline CDR1 KGHSH, CDR2 LQKENI. CDR3 size: 14 residues. Losses at the gene ends were 3 bases for V and 0 bases for J; bases not matched to a gene: 2. As DNA, the CDR3 is TGTGCCAGCTCACCTAGGGACAGCTCCTACGAGCAGTACTTC. As protein: CASSPRDSSYEQYF.

CDR3 amino acids: CASSSELLNSPLHF. Written as DNA, the CDR3 is TGTGCCAGCAGCTCGGAGTTATTAAATTCACCCCTCCACTTT. The chain is built from TRBV2 and TRBJ1-6, with D unclear. V was clipped by 6 bases and J by 7 bases, with 13 bases between them. This CDR3 has 14 residues. Germline CDR1 and CDR2: SNHLY and FYNNEI.

The chain combines TRBV7-8 with TRBJ2-3; unclear D gene. The ends were cut back, 0 bases at V and 4 bases at J, with 8 bases in the middle. Germline CDR1 and CDR2: SGHVS and FQNEAQ. This CDR3 has 14 residues. In nucleotides, the CDR3 is TGTGCCAGCAGCTTAGCAACGATAGCAGATACGCAGTATTTT. Residues: CASSLATIADTQYF.

This chain uses TRBV4-1 with TRBJ1-1; D not certain. Germline CDR1 is MGHRA and CDR2 is YSYEKL. The ends were cut back, 0 bases at V and 10 bases at J, with 12 bases in the middle. CDR3 length equals 13 residues. CDR3 in amino acids: CASSQDILTSAFF. For the CDR3, the DNA is TGCGCCAGCAGCCAAGATATTCTTACTTCAGCTTTCTTT.

The V call is TRBV19, the J call TRBJ2-3; 8 bases are shared with TRBD2. The V and J ends lost 6 bases and 0 bases, in that order; junction bases with no gene match: 8. The germline V gene has CDR1 LNHDA and CDR2 SQIVND (reference sequence). The CDR3 consists of 16 residues. This chain's CDR3 is CASSGGETPSTDTQYF. DNA of the CDR3: TGTGCCAGTAGCGGGGGGGAAACCCCTAGCACAGATACGCAGTATTTT.

This chain joins TRBV7-2 and TRBJ2-4; TRBD1 matches 11 bases. The CDR3 runs 17 residues. The V segment lost 2 bases and the J segment 3 bases; nucleotides outside the gene matches: 6. CDR1 SGHTA and CDR2 FQGNSA come from the germline V gene. In DNA, the CDR3 is TGTGCCAGCAGCTTATCCCAGGGGACAGGGGGCAAAAACATTCAGTACTTC. The encoded protein is CASSLSQGTGGKNIQYF.

V usage is TRBV19 and J usage is TRBJ1-4, with a tentative D call TRBD1 (5 bases). Germline V CDR1 and CDR2: LNHDA, SQIVND (reference sequence). The V end lost 4 bases, the J end lost 7 bases, and 16 bases lay between the germline ends. CDR3 length equals 15 residues. Here the CDR3 reads CASSSPAQRGEKLFF. The CDR3 bases are TGTGCCAGTAGTAGTCCGGCCCAAAGGGGTGAAAAACTGTTTTTT.

The rearrangement uses TRBV6-1 and TRBJ2-2; 11 bases agree with TRBD2. The trim removed 3 bases at V and 3 bases at J, leaving 3 bases unmatched. CDR3 size: 16 residues. In germline, CDR1 is MNHNS, CDR2 SASEGT. The CDR3 bases are TGTGCCAGCAGTGATGGGACTAGCGGATACACCGGGGAGCTGTTTTTT. Translated: CASSDGTSGYTGELFF.

A single count supports this clone. This chain joins TRBV9 and TRBJ1-2; 7 nucleotides line up with TRBD1. The CDR3 has 14 amino acids. CDR1 and CDR2 from the germline V gene are SGDLS and YYNGEE. The V and J ends lost 3 bases and 4 bases, in that order; junction bases with no gene match: 6. The CDR3 loop reads CASSGSGGTYGYTF. CDR3 bases: TGTGCCAGCAGCGGATCAGGGGGAACCTATGGCTACACCTTC.

The gene calls are TRBV27 and TRBJ2-1; D is unresolved. With 2 bases removed from V and 4 bases from J, the gap between germline ends came to 12 bases. The CDR3 extends over 15 amino acids. Germline V gene sequence: CDR1 MNHEY, CDR2 SMNVEV (reference sequence). The CDR3 DNA is TGTGCCAGCAGTTTAGGCCCAGGCTATTACAATGAGCAGTTCTTC. Amino acids: CASSLGPGYYNEQFF.

The chain carries TRBV5-6 and TRBJ2-7, with D hard to call. CDR3 length equals 13 residues. Germline CDR1 is SGHDT and CDR2 is YYEEEE. With 0 bases removed from V and 3 bases from J, the gap between germline ends came to 7 bases. DNA for the CDR3: TGTGCCAGCAGCTTGGCCTTCGGCTACGAGCAGTACTTC. Amino acids: CASSLAFGYEQYF.

This chain joins TRBV30 and TRBJ2-3; 8 bases fit TRBD1. J lost 3 bases, V lost 4 bases, and 3 bases had no gene match. Germline assignment: CDR1 GTSNPN and CDR2 SVGIG (reference sequence). The CDR3 sequence is 13 residues long. The CDR3 here is CAWMGQATDTQYF. As DNA, the CDR3 is TGTGCCTGGATGGGACAGGCAACAGATACGCAGTATTTT.

The genes are TRBV5-1 and TRBJ2-5, with D perhaps matching TRBD2 (6 bases). Per the germline V gene, CDR1 is SGHRS and CDR2 is YFSETQ. There are 15 residues in the CDR3. Trimming took off 3 bases at V and 3 bases at J, with 15 bases between the two ends. This CDR3 is CASSSGPGGEETQYF. The DNA for the CDR3 is TGCGCCAGCAGCTCGGGCCCCGGGGGAGAAGAGACCCAGTACTTC.

The gene calls are TRBV10-1 and TRBJ2-2, with a possible D match to TRBD2 (5 bases). The CDR3 is made up of 17 amino acids. Germline assignment: CDR1 WNHNN and CDR2 SYGVQD (reference sequence). V was pared by 3 bases and J by 2 bases, with 16 bases between. The CDR3 region is CASSDVGQPGNTGELFF. CDR3 nucleotide sequence: TGCGCCAGCAGTGATGTGGGCCAACCGGGAAACACCGGGGAGCTGTTTTTT.

This clone was recorded once. The chain carries TRBV5-4 and TRBJ2-1; perhaps TRBD1 as D (6 bases). In germline, CDR1 is SGHNT, CDR2 YYREEE (reference sequence). Trimming stripped 0 bases from V and 7 bases from J, with 11 bases between. The length of the CDR3 is 14 residues. CDR3 coding DNA: TGTGCCAGCAGCTTGGGGGGGCCGGGTAATGAGCAGTTCTTC. It encodes CASSLGGPGNEQFF. The whole variable domain, filled in from reference TRBV5-4 and TRBJ2-1, reads ETGVTQSPTHLIKTRGQQVTLRCSSQSGHNTVSWYQQALGQGPQFIFQYYREEENGRGNFPPRFSGLQFPNYSSELNVNALELDDSALYLCASSLGGPGNEQFFGPGTRLTVL.

This chain uses TRBV28 with TRBJ1-2; 11 nucleotides align to TRBD1. There are 16 residues in the CDR3. V lost 3 bases to trimming and J lost 4 bases; unmatched junction nucleotides: 7. From germline, CDR1 is MDHEN and CDR2 SYDVKM. The CDR3 protein is CASSLDRGRIGYGYTF. The CDR3 DNA sequence: TGTGCCAGCAGTTTGGACAGGGGGCGGATTGGCTATGGCTACACCTTC.

About this clone itself: Relative to the germline gene, one junction end is altered; a read error may explain this. The chain employs TRBV11-2 and TRBJ1-3, with TRBD1 matching 9 bases. CDR1 is SGHAT, CDR2 FQNNGV, per germline. There are 11 residues in the CDR3. CDR3 nucleotide sequence: TGTGCCAGCAGCCAGGGACAGGGCGCTAATTTT. Its protein is CASSQGQGANF.

This chain connects TRBV2 to TRBJ1-4; the match to TRBD1 covers 7 bases. The CDR3 runs 14 residues. Germline-derived CDR1 and CDR2 are SNHLY and FYNNEI. V lost 8 bases and J lost 8; bases outside the gene matches: 11. The CDR3 bases are TGTGCCAGCGGTGTGGACAGGATTGGGGAAAAACTGTTTTTT. Residues: CASGVDRIGEKLFF.

The V and J genes are TRBV5-1 and TRBJ2-1, with 10 bases matching TRBD2. The CDR3 totals 15 residues. The junction had 6 bases not matched to a gene; V was cut back by 0 bases and J by 9 bases. Germline loops: CDR1 SGHRS, CDR2 YFSETQ. CDR3 in DNA: TGCGCCAGCAGCTTGGGAGCGGGAGGGACCGGTGAGCAGTTCTTC. This translates into CASSLGAGGTGEQFF. Based on the CDR3 plus reference TRBV5-1 and TRBJ2-1, the full variable domain is KAGVTQTPRYLIKTRGQQVTLSCSPISGHRSVSWYQQTPGQGLQFLFEYFSETQRNKGNFPGRFSGRQFSNSRSEMNVSTLELGDSALYLCASSLGAGGTGEQFFGPGTRLTVL.

This chain links TRBV5-1 with TRBJ1-6, with D possibly TRBD1 on 6 matching bases. Trimming left V 4 bases short and J 7 bases short, with 18 bases between. There are 16 residues in the CDR3. Germline CDR1 reads SGHRS; CDR2 reads YFSETQ. The CDR3 region is CASSIEGGGGNSPLHF. DNA for the CDR3: TGCGCCAGCAGCATCGAAGGGGGAGGGGGAAATTCACCCCTCCACTTT.

The rearrangement joins TRBV5-1 to TRBJ1-4; 10 bases line up with TRBD1. The CDR3 sequence is 15 residues long. Losses at the gene ends were 0 bases for V and 8 bases for J; bases not matched to a gene: 4. Germline CDR1 and CDR2: SGHRS and YFSETQ. As DNA, the CDR3 is TGCGCCAGCAGCTTGGCCGGGACAGGGGCGGAAAAACTGTTTTTT. It translates to CASSLAGTGAEKLFF.

As for this clone: This sample also contains other DNA sequences that code for the same CDR3. The J gene is TRBJ1-2, the V gene TRBV18; 8 nucleotides agree with TRBD1. Germline V gives CDR1 KGHSH, CDR2 LQKENI. The CDR3 extends over 15 amino acids. Losses at the gene ends were 0 bases for V and 4 bases for J; bases not matched to a gene: 4. DNA for the CDR3: TGTGCCAGCTCACCACCGGACAGGGCGAGCTATGGCTACACCTTC. Its protein is CASSPPDRASYGYTF. The whole variable domain, filled in from reference TRBV18 and TRBJ1-2, reads NAGVMQNPRHLVRRRGQEARLRCSPMKGHSHVYWYRQLPEEGLKFMVYLQKENIIDESGMPKERFSAEFPKEGPSILRIQQVVRGDSAAYFCASSPPDRASYGYTFGSGTRLTVV.

CDR3 in DNA: TGCAGTGCTAGTAGCCGGGACAGGGTAGAGGAGACCCAGTACTTC. This codes for CSASSRDRVEETQYF. The chain combines TRBV20-1 with TRBJ2-5, with TRBD1 identical over 9 bases. Germline CDR1 reads DFQATT; CDR2 reads SNEGSKA (reference sequence). J was trimmed by 5 bases and V by 3 bases; bases with no gene match: 10. This CDR3 contains 15 residues.

V usage is TRBV6-2 or TRBV6-3 and J usage is TRBJ2-6; no definite D call. V was cut by 2 bases and J by 4 bases, with 3 bases left in between. The CDR3 consists of 13 residues. Germline CDR1 reads MNHEY; CDR2 reads SVGEGT. The DNA of the CDR3 is TGTGCCAGCAGTTACCTCGGGGCCAACGTCCTGACTTTC. This gives the protein CASSYLGANVLTF.

This sequence joins TRBV19 and TRBJ2-1; 7 nucleotides match TRBD2. The CDR3 runs to 16 residues. Germline V CDR1 and CDR2: LNHDA, SQIVND (reference sequence). V lost 10 bases to trimming and J lost 8 bases; unmatched junction nucleotides: 20. The CDR3 DNA sequence: TGTGCCACCTCCCCCGATGGCGGCGGGAGACTAGATGAGCAGTTCTTC. This gives the protein CATSPDGGGRLDEQFF. Full variable domain (outside the CDR3, taken from reference TRBV19 and TRBJ2-1): DGGITQSPKYLFRKEGQNVTLSCEQNLNHDAMYWYRQDPGQGLRLIYYSQIVNDFQKGDIAEGYSVSREKKESFPLTVTSAQKNPTAFYLCATSPDGGGRLDEQFFGPGTRLTVL.

This clone appeared a single time. The rearrangement links TRBV6-5 to TRBJ1-3, with a tentative D call TRBD1 (6 bases). V lost 4 bases to trimming and J lost 3 bases, with 13 bases between them. The CDR3 is made up of 15 amino acids. Germline V gene lookup returns CDR1 MNHEY and CDR2 SVGAGI. The CDR3 is CASSFHGTNGNTIYF. CDR3 in DNA: TGTGCCAGCAGTTTCCACGGGACAAATGGAAACACCATATATTTT.